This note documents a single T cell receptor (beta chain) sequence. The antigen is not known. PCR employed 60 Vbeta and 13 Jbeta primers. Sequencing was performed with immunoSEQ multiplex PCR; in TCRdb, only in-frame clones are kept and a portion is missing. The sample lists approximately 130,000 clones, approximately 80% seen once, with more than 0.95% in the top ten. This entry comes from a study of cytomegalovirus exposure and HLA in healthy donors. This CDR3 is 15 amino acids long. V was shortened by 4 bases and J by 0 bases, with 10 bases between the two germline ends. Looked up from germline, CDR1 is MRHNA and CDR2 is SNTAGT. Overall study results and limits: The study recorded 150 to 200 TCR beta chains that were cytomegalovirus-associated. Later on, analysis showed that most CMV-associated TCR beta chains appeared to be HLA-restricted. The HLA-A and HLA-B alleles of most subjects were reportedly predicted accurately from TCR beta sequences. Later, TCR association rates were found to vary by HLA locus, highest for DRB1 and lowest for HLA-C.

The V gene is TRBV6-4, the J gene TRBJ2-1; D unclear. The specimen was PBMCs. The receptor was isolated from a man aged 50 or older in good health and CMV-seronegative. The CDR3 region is CASSATRSSYNEQFF. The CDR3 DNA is TGTGCCAGCAGTGCCACTCGGAGCTCCTACAATGAGCAGTTCTTC.